This T cell receptor beta chain was sequenced during a study of blood T cells in healthy people across ages. Regarding the study as a whole: The long-lived group displayed more naive CD4+ cells, plus higher diversity, than the aged donors did.

For the second PCR, which ran for roughly 7 to 11 cycles, a sample-barcoded 5' primer and a J-beta primer mix were used. TCRdb re-derived calls from the 5' RACE reads in MiXCR, one entry per CDR3 protein. The sample consists of approximately 810,000 distinct CDR3 sequences, around 36% of them appearing once. The CDR3 is 17 amino acids. The V end lost 2 bases, the J end lost 4 bases, and 16 bases lay between the germline ends. In germline, CDR1 is SGHRS, CDR2 YFSETQ. Comments on this clonotype: No antigen is known for it.

Material for sequencing was blood. This sequence joins TRBV5-1 and TRBJ1-6; D gene unclear. The TCR originated in a man in his late teens or twenties in good health. CDR3 amino acids: CASSLRAQAGYNSPLHF. The CDR3 DNA reads as TGCGCCAGCAGCTTAAGGGCCCAGGCGGGATATAATTCACCCCTCCACTTT.